This T cell receptor (beta chain) was found in a study of vaccination and CD4 T cells after COVID-19. Sample share makes this clonotype large. Antigen specificity is unknown. Germline loops: CDR1 MNHNS, CDR2 SASEGT. Trimming removed 6 bases from V and 7 bases from J, with 16 bases in between. CDR3 length: 14 amino acids. Whole-study findings and limits: Median SARS-CoV-2-reactive clonotype numbers rose nonsignificantly, 21 to 38.

Sequenced with the Oncomine TCR Beta short-read assay was DNA taken from cultured CD4+ T cells. The genomic DNA was obtained from cultured CD4+ T cells by extraction with the QIAamp micro DNA kit. TCRdb called the PCR reads again in MiXCR, with one record for every CDR3 protein. This sample has fewer than 25,000 distinct CDR3 sequences; about 59% occur once, and the top ten carry under 7%. Treatment described: roughly nine-day PBMC culture with coronavirus spike peptide pools or control peptides (ViraFEST assay). From the approximately eleven-day cultures, CD4+ T cells were isolated by negative selection.

This chain uses TRBV6-1 with TRBJ2-1; a possible D gene is TRBD2 (6 bases). The sequencing input was CD4+ T cells from blood, cultured in vitro. This TCR was recovered from a human donor who had recovered from COVID-19. This CDR3 reads CASRRGLEGNEQFF. The CDR3 region has the DNA TGTGCCAGCAGGCGGGGCTTGGAGGGTAATGAGCAGTTCTTC.